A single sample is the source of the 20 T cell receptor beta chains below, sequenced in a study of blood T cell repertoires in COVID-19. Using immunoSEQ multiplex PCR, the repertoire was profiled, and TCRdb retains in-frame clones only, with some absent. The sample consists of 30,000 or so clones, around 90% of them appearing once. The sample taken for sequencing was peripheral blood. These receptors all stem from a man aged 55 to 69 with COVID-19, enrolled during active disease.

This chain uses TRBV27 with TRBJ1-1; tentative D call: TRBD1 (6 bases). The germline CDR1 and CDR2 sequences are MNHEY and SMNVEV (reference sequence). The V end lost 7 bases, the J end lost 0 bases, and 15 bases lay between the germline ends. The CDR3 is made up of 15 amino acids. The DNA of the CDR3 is TGTGCCAGCACCAAAACACAGGGTGTGAACACTGAAGCTTTCTTT. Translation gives CASTKTQGVNTEAFF.

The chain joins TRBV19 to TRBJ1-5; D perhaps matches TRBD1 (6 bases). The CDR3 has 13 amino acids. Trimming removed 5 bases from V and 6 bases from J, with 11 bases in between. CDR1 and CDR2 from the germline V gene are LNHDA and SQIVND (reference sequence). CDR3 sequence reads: CASSPGQTQPQHF. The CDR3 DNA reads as TGTGCCAGTAGTCCTGGACAGACTCAGCCCCAGCATTTT.

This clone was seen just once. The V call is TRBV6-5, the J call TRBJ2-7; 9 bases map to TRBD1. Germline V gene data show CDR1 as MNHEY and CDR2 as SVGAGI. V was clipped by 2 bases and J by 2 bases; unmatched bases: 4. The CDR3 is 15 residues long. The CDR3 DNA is TGTGCCAGCAGTTACCGGGGACAGGGTACCTACGAGCAGTACTTC. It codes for CASSYRGQGTYEQYF.

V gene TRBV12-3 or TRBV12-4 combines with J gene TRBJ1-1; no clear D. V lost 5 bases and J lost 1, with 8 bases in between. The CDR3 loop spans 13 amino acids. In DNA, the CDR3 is TGTGCCAGCAGTCCCCCAGAGAACACTGAAGCTTTCTTT. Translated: CASSPPENTEAFF.

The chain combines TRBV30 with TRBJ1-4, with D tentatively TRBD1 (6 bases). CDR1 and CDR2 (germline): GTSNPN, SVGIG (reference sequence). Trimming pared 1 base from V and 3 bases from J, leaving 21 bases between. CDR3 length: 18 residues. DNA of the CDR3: TGTGCCTGGAGTGGTGTCTTCGGGCAGGGGTTGCCTAATGAAAAACTGTTTTTT. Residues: CAWSGVFGQGLPNEKLFF.

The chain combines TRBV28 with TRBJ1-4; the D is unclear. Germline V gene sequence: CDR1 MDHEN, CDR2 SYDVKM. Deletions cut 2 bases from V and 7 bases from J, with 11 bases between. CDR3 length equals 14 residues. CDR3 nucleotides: TGTGCCAGCAGTTTACGCGTGCTTGGTGAAAAACTGTTTTTT. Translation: CASSLRVLGEKLFF.

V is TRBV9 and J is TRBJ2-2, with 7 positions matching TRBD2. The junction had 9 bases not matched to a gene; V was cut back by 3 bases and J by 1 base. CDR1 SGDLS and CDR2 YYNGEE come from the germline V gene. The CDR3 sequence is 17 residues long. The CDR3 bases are TGTGCCAGCAGCGCCAGCGGGGTCCAGGGGAACACCGGGGAGCTGTTTTTT. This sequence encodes CASSASGVQGNTGELFF. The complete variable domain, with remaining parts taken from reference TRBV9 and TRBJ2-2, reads DSGVTQTPKHLITATGQRVTLRCSPRSGDLSVYWYQQSLDQGLQFLIQYYNGEERAKGNILERFSAQQFPDLHSELNLSSLELGDSALYFCASSASGVQGNTGELFFGEGSRLTVL.

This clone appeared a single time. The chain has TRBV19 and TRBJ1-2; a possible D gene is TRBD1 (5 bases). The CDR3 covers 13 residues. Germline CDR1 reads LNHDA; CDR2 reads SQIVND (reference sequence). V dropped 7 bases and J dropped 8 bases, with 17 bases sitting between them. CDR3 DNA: TGTGCCAGTACCAAAGGGGTAGGCGGCGGCTACACCTTC. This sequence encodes CASTKGVGGGYTF.

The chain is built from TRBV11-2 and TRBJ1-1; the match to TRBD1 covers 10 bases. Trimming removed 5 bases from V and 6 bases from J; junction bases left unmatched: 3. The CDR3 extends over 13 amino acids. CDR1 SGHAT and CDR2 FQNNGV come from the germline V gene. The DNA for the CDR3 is TGTGCCAGCAGCCAAGACAGGGGGCCTGAAGCTTTCTTT. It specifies CASSQDRGPEAFF.

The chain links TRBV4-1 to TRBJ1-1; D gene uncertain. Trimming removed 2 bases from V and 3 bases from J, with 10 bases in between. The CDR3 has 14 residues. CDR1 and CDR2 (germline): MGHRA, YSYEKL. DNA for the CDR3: TGCGCCAGCAGCCAAATTAGGGAGGACACTGAAGCTTTCTTT. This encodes CASSQIREDTEAFF.

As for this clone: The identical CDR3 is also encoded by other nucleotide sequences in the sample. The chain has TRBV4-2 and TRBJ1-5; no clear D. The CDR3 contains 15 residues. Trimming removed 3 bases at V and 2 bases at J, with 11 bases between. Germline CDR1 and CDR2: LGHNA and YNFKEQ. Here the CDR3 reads CASSQERGGNQPQHF. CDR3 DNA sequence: TGTGCCAGCAGCCAGGAGCGCGGTGGCAATCAGCCCCAGCATTTT.

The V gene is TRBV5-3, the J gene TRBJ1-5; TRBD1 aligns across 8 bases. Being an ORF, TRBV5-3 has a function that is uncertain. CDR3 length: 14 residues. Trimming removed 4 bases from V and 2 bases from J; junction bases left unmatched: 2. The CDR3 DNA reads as TGTGCCAGAAGCATGGACAGGGGCAATCAGCCCCAGCATTTT. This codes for CARSMDRGNQPQHF.

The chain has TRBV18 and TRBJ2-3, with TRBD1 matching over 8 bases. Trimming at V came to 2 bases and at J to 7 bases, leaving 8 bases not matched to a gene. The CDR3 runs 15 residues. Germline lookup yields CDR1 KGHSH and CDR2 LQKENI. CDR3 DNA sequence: TGTGCCAGCTCACCAGGGCAGGGGGCCTTGAATACGCAGTATTTT. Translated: CASSPGQGALNTQYF.

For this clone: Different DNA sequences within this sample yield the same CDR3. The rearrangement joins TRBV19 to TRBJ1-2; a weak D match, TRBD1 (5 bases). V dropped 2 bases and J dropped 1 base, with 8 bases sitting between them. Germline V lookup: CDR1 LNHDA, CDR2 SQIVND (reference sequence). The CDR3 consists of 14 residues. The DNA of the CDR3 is TGTGCCAGTAGTATATCCCAGGGTAACTATGGCTACACCTTC. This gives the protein CASSISQGNYGYTF.

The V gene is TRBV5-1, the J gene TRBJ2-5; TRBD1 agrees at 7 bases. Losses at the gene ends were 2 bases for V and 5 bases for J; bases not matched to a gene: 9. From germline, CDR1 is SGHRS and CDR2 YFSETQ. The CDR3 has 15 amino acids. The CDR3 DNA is TGCGCCAGCAGCTTCGAAAACAGGGGCGGGGAGACCCAGTACTTC. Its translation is CASSFENRGGETQYF. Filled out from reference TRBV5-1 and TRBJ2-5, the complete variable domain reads KAGVTQTPRYLIKTRGQQVTLSCSPISGHRSVSWYQQTPGQGLQFLFEYFSETQRNKGNFPGRFSGRQFSNSRSEMNVSTLELGDSALYLCASSFENRGGETQYFGPGTRLLVL.

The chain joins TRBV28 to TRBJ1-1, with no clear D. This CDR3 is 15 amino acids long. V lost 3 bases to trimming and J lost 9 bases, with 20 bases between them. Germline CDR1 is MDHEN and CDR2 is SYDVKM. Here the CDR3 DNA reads TGTGCCAGCAGTTTCAACAGTCATCTTACAGCTAAAGCTTTCTTT. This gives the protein CASSFNSHLTAKAFF.

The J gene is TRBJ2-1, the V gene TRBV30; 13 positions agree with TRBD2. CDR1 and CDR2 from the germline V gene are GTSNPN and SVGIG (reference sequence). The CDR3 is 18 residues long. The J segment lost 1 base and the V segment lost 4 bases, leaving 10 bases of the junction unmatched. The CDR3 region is CAWNLQRTSGSSYNEQFF. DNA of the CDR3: TGTGCCTGGAACCTTCAGAGGACTAGCGGGAGTTCCTACAATGAGCAGTTCTTC.

CDR3 in DNA: TGCAGCGTTGATCTGGGACAGGGCTACGAGCAGTACTTC. Translating it yields CSVDLGQGYEQYF. The rearrangement links TRBV29-1 to TRBJ2-7; 9 nucleotides line up with TRBD1. V lost 3 bases, J lost 3 bases, and 3 bases stayed unmatched. Germline CDR1 is SQVTM and CDR2 is ANQGSEA. This CDR3 is built from 13 residues.

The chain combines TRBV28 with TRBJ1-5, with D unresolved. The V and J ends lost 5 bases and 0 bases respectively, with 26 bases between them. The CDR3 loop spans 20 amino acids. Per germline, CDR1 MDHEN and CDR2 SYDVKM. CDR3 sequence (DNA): TGTGCCAGCAGTAAAGGACTTCCCACCACCTCGTCTTATAGCAATCAGCCCCAGCATTTT. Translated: CASSKGLPTTSSYSNQPQHF.

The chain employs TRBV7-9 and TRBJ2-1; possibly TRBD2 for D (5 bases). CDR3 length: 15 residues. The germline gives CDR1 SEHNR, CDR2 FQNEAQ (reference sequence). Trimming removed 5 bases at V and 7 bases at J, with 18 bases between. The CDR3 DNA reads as TGTGCCAGCAGCGTCGGGGAAGTCCCTGTTAATGAGCAGTTCTTC. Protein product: CASSVGEVPVNEQFF.